This TCR beta chain was profiled in a study of blood T cell repertoires in COVID-19. Study information: The samples span acute and convalescent COVID-19 from the United States, Italy and Spain.

Seattle's cohort entered during active infection and was followed longitudinally. CDR3 length: 15 residues. Trimming removed 0 bases from V and 2 bases from J, with 9 bases in between. In germline, CDR1 is SGHTA, CDR2 FQGTGA. In the source study's methods: Quantification of nucleated cells was approximated via reference gene primer amplification. The method was immunoSEQ multiplex PCR; TCRdb's version includes in-frame clones alone and lacks a portion of them. D and trimming were read from the DNA, whereas the V and J calls and clone size are those reported in that table. The data hold 150,000 to 200,000 clones, with roughly 87% observed a single time.

Sequenced sample: peripheral blood. This TCR was sampled from an older woman with COVID-19, enrolled during active disease. The rearrangement joins TRBV7-3 to TRBJ2-3, with D perhaps matching TRBD1 (5 bases). The CDR3 reads CASSLTGAHTDTQYF. The DNA for the CDR3 is TGTGCCAGCAGCTTAACAGGGGCGCACACAGATACGCAGTATTTT.